The clone carrying this T cell receptor (beta chain) was counted only a few times. The antigen is not known. The CDR3 is 14 amino acids. Trimming removed 2 bases at V and 6 bases at J, with 13 bases between. CDR1 is SGHTA and CDR2 is FQGNSA in the germline V gene. A J-beta primer mix and a sample-barcoded 5' primer were used in a second PCR of roughly 6 to 11 cycles. TCRdb reprocessed the 5' RACE reads with MiXCR, giving one entry per CDR3 protein. The table has about a million distinct CDR3 sequences, approximately 49% seen once. The data belong to a study of blood T cells in healthy people across ages. Findings and caveats of the study: Researchers deemed the diversity estimates from one million T cells underestimates. The percentage of naive T cells correlated strongly with TCR beta diversity. Both naive CD4+ cell counts and diversity were greater in long-lived donors than in aged donors.

The sequence was obtained from a man younger than 40 in good health. This chain connects TRBV7-2 to TRBJ1-2; D is uncertain. Specimen: blood. The CDR3 loop reads CASSLRTPVDGYTF. CDR3 sequence (DNA): TGTGCCAGCAGCTTAAGGACCCCAGTGGATGGCTACACCTTC.